This T cell receptor beta chain was captured in a study of response to subunit inactivated influenza vaccine. The study's findings and limits: Every seasonal influenza vaccination brings in few new T cells, the authors suggested.

TCRdb redid the calling of the RT-PCR reads with MiXCR, one entry per CDR3 protein. The table lists roughly 500,000 distinct CDR3 sequences, more than 15% of them singletons. The ends lost 1 base at V and 1 base at J; junction bases unmatched: 0. The germline V gene has CDR1 LGHDT and CDR2 YNNKEL (reference sequence). The CDR3 is made up of 14 amino acids. This clonotype came up a few times. No antigen is known for it. The receptor comes from a man aged 50 to 75 who received an inactivated influenza vaccine. The material sequenced was CD4+ T cells sorted from PBMCs, taken 23 to 25 months after vaccination. This rearrangement joins TRBV3-1 to TRBJ1-2, with 7 bases fitting TRBD1. CDR3 amino acids: CASSQGQGNYGYTF. The DNA for the CDR3 is TGTGCCAGCAGCCAAGGACAGGGTAACTATGGCTACACCTTC.